These 29 T cell receptor beta chains share one sample of origin, sequenced in a study of blood T cell repertoires in COVID-19. The protocol was immunoSEQ multiplex PCR, while the TCRdb copy is restricted to in-frame clones and leaves out a portion. The sample shows about 120,000 clones, around 90% of them seen only once. Material: peripheral blood. These receptors came from a woman in her fifties or sixties with COVID-19, enrolled during active disease.

The chain links TRBV4-2 to TRBJ1-2, with a weak D call TRBD1 (6 bases). Trimming cost V 0 bases and J 2 bases, with 10 bases left between them. Germline V gene data show CDR1 as LGHNA and CDR2 as YNFKEQ. The CDR3 loop spans 15 amino acids. The CDR3: CASSQEGQSNYGYTF. CDR3 DNA: TGTGCCAGCAGCCAAGAGGGACAATCAAACTATGGCTACACCTTC.

This clone appeared a single time. The chain is built from TRBV19 and TRBJ2-1, with 15 bases aligning to TRBD2. This CDR3 comprises 16 residues. J was trimmed by 7 bases and V by 6 bases; bases with no gene match: 7. Looked up from germline, CDR1 is LNHDA and CDR2 is SQIVND (reference sequence). CDR3 coding DNA: TGTGCCAGTAGCCCGGGACTAGCGGGGGGATGGAATGAGCAGTTCTTC. Encoded protein: CASSPGLAGGWNEQFF. Supplemented by reference TRBV19 and TRBJ2-1, the full variable domain reads DGGITQSPKYLFRKEGQNVTLSCEQNLNHDAMYWYRQDPGQGLRLIYYSQIVNDFQKGDIAEGYSVSREKKESFPLTVTSAQKNPTAFYLCASSPGLAGGWNEQFFGPGTRLTVL.

The chain recombines TRBV4-1 with TRBJ2-3; 11 nucleotides align to TRBD2. Trimming cost V 11 bases and J 5 bases; bases outside gene matches: 15. CDR1 and CDR2 from the germline V gene are MGHRA and YSYEKL. The CDR3 has 16 residues. CDR3 nucleotides: TGCGCCTCCCGAGCCATAGCGGGGGGGATGAGAGATACGCAGTATTTT. It yields the protein CASRAIAGGMRDTQYF.

The V and J genes are TRBV10-3 and TRBJ1-1; D ambiguous. Trimming shortened V by 6 bases and J by 5 bases, and 10 bases separated the two germline ends. There are 12 residues in the CDR3. The V gene's germline CDR1 is ENHRY and CDR2 SYGVKD. Here the CDR3 DNA reads TGTGCCATCAGGACCCCGGGAACTGAAGCTTTCTTT. Protein: CAIRTPGTEAFF.

The chain couples TRBV10-3 to TRBJ2-1, with D perhaps matching TRBD2 (7 bases). Trimming removed 5 bases at V and 8 bases at J, with 25 bases between. Germline V gives CDR1 ENHRY, CDR2 SYGVKD. This CDR3 spans 17 amino acids. The DNA of the CDR3 is TGTGCCATCAGTTGGGGGGGGGCACATGAGCGGGTCCATGAGCAGTTCTTC. Translated: CAISWGGAHERVHEQFF.

The chain employs TRBV7-2 and TRBJ1-5; 9 nucleotides agree with TRBD1. The germline CDR1 and CDR2 sequences are SGHTA and FQGNSA. V lost 6 bases and J lost 7; bases outside the gene matches: 7. CDR3 length: 14 amino acids. CDR3 amino acids: CASSLDRGGQPQHF. DNA for the CDR3: TGTGCCAGCAGTCTTGACAGGGGGGGACAGCCCCAGCATTTT. Full variable domain (missing parts from reference TRBV7-2 and TRBJ1-5): GAGVSQSPSNKVTEKGKDVELRCDPISGHTALYWYRQSLGQGLEFLIYFQGNSAPDKSGLPSDRFSAERTGGSVSTLTIQRTQQEDSAVYLCASSLDRGGQPQHFGDGTRLSIL.

The J gene is TRBJ2-3, the V gene TRBV9, with unresolved D. Germline V gives CDR1 SGDLS, CDR2 YYNGEE. V lost 0 bases to trimming and J lost 0 bases, with 5 bases between them. This CDR3 comprises 14 residues. In nucleotides, the CDR3 is TGTGCCAGCAGCGTAGATCCGAGCACAGATACGCAGTATTTT. As protein: CASSVDPSTDTQYF.

The chain combines TRBV19 with TRBJ2-2; 8 positions agree with TRBD1. The CDR3 is 15 amino acids. Germline V gene data show CDR1 as LNHDA and CDR2 as SQIVND (reference sequence). V shed 4 bases, J shed 4 bases, and the junction held 5 bases outside the gene matches. The CDR3 nucleotides read TGTGCCAGTAGTAACGACAGGGGTGGCACCGGGGAGCTGTTTTTT. It specifies CASSNDRGGTGELFF.

This chain joins TRBV3-1 (or the pseudogene TRBV3-2) and TRBJ2-2; D not certain. Germline V gene lookup returns CDR1 LGHDT and CDR2 YNNKEL (reference sequence). The CDR3 has 15 amino acids. V shed 1 base and J shed 1 base, with 7 bases lying between them. Written as DNA, the CDR3 is TGTGCCAGCAGCCAAGGCAGGTGGAACACCGGGGAGCTGTTTTTT. Its protein product is CASSQGRWNTGELFF.

The rearrangement joins TRBV6-5 to TRBJ2-7, with a possible D match to TRBD1 (6 bases). V was pared by 7 bases and J by 2 bases, with 6 bases between. The CDR3 runs 11 residues. The germline V gene encodes CDR1 MNHEY and CDR2 SVGAGI. CDR3 sequence reads: CASTGAYEQYF. The CDR3 DNA reads as TGTGCCAGCACAGGGGCCTACGAGCAGTACTTC.

The chain couples TRBV19 to TRBJ2-7; 7 nucleotides match TRBD2. Unmatched junction bases numbered 1, after V lost 5 bases and J lost 3 bases. The germline gives CDR1 LNHDA, CDR2 SQIVND (reference sequence). The CDR3 is made up of 12 amino acids. CDR3 region: CASSPGGYEQYF. Written as DNA, the CDR3 is TGTGCCAGTAGTCCGGGGGGCTACGAGCAGTACTTC.

The genes are TRBV6-2 or TRBV6-3 and TRBJ1-2; unclear D gene. Trimming removed 2 bases at V and 3 bases at J, with 16 bases between. This CDR3 is built from 16 residues. CDR1 is MNHEY and CDR2 is SVGEGT in the germline V gene. The CDR3 DNA is TGTGCCAGCAGTTACGGGATTGGAGGGCCGGACTATGGCTACACCTTC. Encoded protein: CASSYGIGGPDYGYTF.

The V call is TRBV7-3, the J call TRBJ2-3; TRBD2 aligns across 14 bases. The length of the CDR3 is 16 residues. The J segment lost 4 bases and the V segment lost 4 bases, leaving 4 bases of the junction unmatched. Germline lookup yields CDR1 SGHTA and CDR2 FQGTGA. This chain's CDR3 is CASSSGLAGAADTQYF. CDR3 DNA sequence: TGTGCCAGCAGCTCGGGACTAGCGGGGGCGGCAGATACGCAGTATTTT.

This chain connects TRBV19 to TRBJ1-2; 8 nucleotides match TRBD1. With 2 bases clipped from V and 5 bases from J, the junction kept 1 base outside the gene matches. Germline CDR1 is LNHDA and CDR2 is SQIVND (reference sequence). The CDR3 has 13 residues. The DNA of the CDR3 is TGTGCCAGTAGTATACAGGGGGCTTATGGCTACACCTTC. Translated, it gives CASSIQGAYGYTF.

This clone is classed as large. This sequence joins TRBV3-1 (or the pseudogene TRBV3-2) and TRBJ1-1; TRBD1 might be the D (5 bases). V gave up 0 bases and J gave up 2 bases, with 22 bases separating them. Germline V gene lookup returns CDR1 LGHDT and CDR2 YNNKEL (reference sequence). The CDR3 has 19 residues. CDR3 sequence (DNA): TGTGCCAGCAGCCAAGATCCTGGCCCCCGCGGGGGGTATAACACTGAAGCTTTCTTT. This codes for CASSQDPGPRGGYNTEAFF.

This clone was detected once. This chain uses TRBV4-2 with TRBJ1-1; D possibly corresponds to TRBD1 (5 bases). The CDR3 spans 13 residues. The germline gives CDR1 LGHNA, CDR2 YNFKEQ. With 4 bases removed from V and 1 base from J, the gap between germline ends came to 7 bases. DNA of the CDR3: TGTGCCAGCAGCCCTCAGGGGAACACTGAAGCTTTCTTT. This encodes CASSPQGNTEAFF.

This chain uses TRBV7-2 with TRBJ1-4, with 8 bases aligning to TRBD1. Unmatched junction bases numbered 8, after V lost 5 bases and J lost 0 bases. The CDR3 consists of 17 residues. Germline CDR1 SGHTA, CDR2 FQGNSA. The CDR3 loop is CASSPTGVLSTNEKLFF. The DNA of the CDR3 is TGTGCCAGCAGCCCGACAGGGGTCCTATCAACTAATGAAAAACTGTTTTTT.

The chain recombines TRBV5-6 with TRBJ1-2; the match to TRBD1 covers 11 bases. CDR1 SGHDT and CDR2 YYEEEE come from the germline V gene. Trimming at V came to 7 bases and at J to 5 bases, leaving 7 bases not matched to a gene. The CDR3 has 14 residues. CDR3 protein: CASVDRGPLYGYTF. The DNA of the CDR3 is TGTGCCAGCGTGGACAGGGGGCCCCTTTATGGCTACACCTTC. Variable domain in full (rest from reference TRBV5-6 and TRBJ1-2): DAGVTQSPTHLIKTRGQQVTLRCSPKSGHDTVSWYQQALGQGPQFIFQYYEEEERQRGNFPDRFSGHQFPNYSSELNVNALLLGDSALYLCASVDRGPLYGYTFGSGTRLTVV.

The chain joins TRBV7-8 to TRBJ2-3; the match to TRBD2 covers 9 bases. The V gene end was trimmed by 5 bases and the J gene end by 8 bases; junction bases not matched to a gene: 11. The germline gives CDR1 SGHVS, CDR2 FQNEAQ. This CDR3 spans 15 amino acids. For the CDR3, the DNA is TGTGCCAGCAGCCCGGAGGGACTAGCTTTGGGTACGCAGTATTTT. Protein: CASSPEGLALGTQYF. The full variable domain, rest sourced from reference TRBV7-8 and TRBJ2-3, is GAGVSQSPRYKVAKRGQDVALRCDPISGHVSLFWYQQALGQGPEFLTYFQNEAQLDKSGLPSDRFFAERPEGSVSTLKIQRTQQEDSAVYLCASSPEGLALGTQYFGPGTRLTVL.

The rearrangement joins TRBV7-3 to TRBJ2-2; perhaps TRBD2 as D (6 bases). Germline assignment: CDR1 SGHTA and CDR2 FQGTGA. V was shortened by 2 bases and J by 3 bases, with 13 bases between the two germline ends. The CDR3 has 16 residues. The DNA for the CDR3 is TGTGCCAGCAGCTTACGTGGGGGAGGCGACACCGGGGAGCTGTTTTTT. It codes for CASSLRGGGDTGELFF.

The V call is TRBV3-1 (or the pseudogene TRBV3-2), the J call TRBJ2-3; 15 bases fit TRBD2. The V segment lost 4 bases and the J segment 2 bases; nucleotides outside the gene matches: 13. This CDR3 comprises 20 residues. Germline CDR1 reads LGHDT; CDR2 reads YNNKEL (reference sequence). The CDR3 DNA follows: TGTGCCAGCAGCCGCATACCCGGGACTAGCGGGGGGAAACACACAGATACGCAGTATTTT. It codes for CASSRIPGTSGGKHTDTQYF.

J is TRBJ2-2 and V is TRBV5-6; no definite D call. V was clipped by 4 bases and J by 8 bases, with 9 bases between them. There are 12 residues in the CDR3. Germline V gene sequence: CDR1 SGHDT, CDR2 YYEEEE. The CDR3 is CASSERVGELFF. In DNA, the CDR3 is TGTGCCAGCAGCGAGAGAGTTGGGGAGCTGTTTTTT.

The chain employs TRBV12-5 and TRBJ2-7; the D gene is possibly TRBD1 (5 bases). The V end was cut by 2 bases, the J end by 0 bases, with 20 bases between. This CDR3 has 18 residues. Germline V gene data show CDR1 as LGHNT and CDR2 as FRNRAP. CDR3 residues: CASGLPSIRARSSYEQYF. For the CDR3, the DNA is TGTGCTAGTGGTTTGCCCTCGATCAGGGCCCGAAGCTCCTACGAGCAGTACTTC.

The rearrangement uses TRBV18 and TRBJ1-1; unclear D gene. V was trimmed by 2 bases and J by 1 base, leaving 20 bases between them. This CDR3 is built from 18 residues. Germline loops: CDR1 KGHSH, CDR2 LQKENI. As DNA, the CDR3 is TGTGCCAGCTCACCATTTCTTACGGATAGCACCACGAACACTGAAGCTTTCTTT. Translated: CASSPFLTDSTTNTEAFF. Full variable domain (rest looked up from reference TRBV18 and TRBJ1-1): NAGVMQNPRHLVRRRGQEARLRCSPMKGHSHVYWYRQLPEEGLKFMVYLQKENIIDESGMPKERFSAEFPKEGPSILRIQQVVRGDSAAYFCASSPFLTDSTTNTEAFFGQGTRLTVV.

The CDR3 DNA is TGCGCCAGCAGCCAAGGTCCCGGACAGGGGGCCTCGCAGCCCCAGCATTTT. It yields the protein CASSQGPGQGASQPQHF. The chain recombines TRBV4-3 with TRBJ1-5; 11 positions agree with TRBD1. The V gene's germline CDR1 is LGHNA and CDR2 YSLEER. The CDR3 extends over 17 amino acids. Trimming at V came to 1 base and at J to 7 bases, leaving 9 bases not matched to a gene.

The chain's CDR3 is CASSLERGGLAPFF. The CDR3, as DNA: TGCGCCAGCAGCTTGGAACGAGGCGGACTAGCTCCGTTCTTC. The genes are TRBV5-1 and TRBJ2-1; 8 nucleotides match TRBD2. The J segment lost 15 bases and the V segment lost 0 bases, leaving 11 bases of the junction unmatched. CDR3 length equals 14 residues. Germline loops: CDR1 SGHRS, CDR2 YFSETQ.

The chain carries TRBV6-2 or TRBV6-3 and TRBJ1-2, with D possibly matching TRBD1 (5 bases). Trimming removed 6 bases from V and 3 bases from J, with 20 bases in between. Germline loops: CDR1 MNHEY, CDR2 SVGEGT. The CDR3 length is 16 residues. This CDR3 reads CASSHGTSAPYYGYTF. CDR3 nucleotides: TGTGCCAGCAGCCACGGGACTTCTGCCCCCTACTATGGCTACACCTTC.

This chain links TRBV2 with TRBJ2-7; TRBD1 agrees at 9 bases. Germline values: CDR1 SNHLY, CDR2 FYNNEI. Losses at the gene ends were 6 bases for V and 4 bases for J; bases not matched to a gene: 7. The CDR3 covers 14 residues. The CDR3 DNA reads as TGTGCCAGCAGATGGACAGGGGCGGAGTACGAGCAGTACTTC. It specifies CASRWTGAEYEQYF.

This clone was detected a few times. The chain has TRBV7-3 and TRBJ2-5; TRBD1 matches at 8 bases. CDR1 and CDR2 (germline): SGHTA, FQGTGA. Trimming cost V 2 bases and J 4 bases; bases outside gene matches: 9. CDR3 length: 16 amino acids. The CDR3 bases are TGTGCCAGCAGCTTAGACATTAGGACAGGGCGAGAGACCCAGTACTTC. Its translation is CASSLDIRTGRETQYF.